These T cell receptor beta chains were read from a single sample in a study of blood T cell repertoires in COVID-19. Method: immunoSEQ multiplex PCR; TCRdb's copy keeps in-frame clones and lacks some. This sample has 350,000 to 500,000 clones, with 88% found just once. The specimen was PBMCs or T cells enriched from blood (not recorded which). The receptors here all came from a woman younger than 35 who had been exposed to COVID-19. Both conserved end residues are part of each CDR3. A D gene is named only where the DNA matches it firmly. A row's size may be missing; if present it is once, few, many or a size class.

j_gene | abundance | d_gene | v_gene | CDR3aa | CDR3nt
TRBJ2-5 | . | . | TRBV5-6 | CASSSADLLAMGTQYF | TGTGCCAGCAGCTCCGCTGACTTACTAGCAATGGGGACCCAGTACTTC
TRBJ1-3 | . | TRBD1 | TRBV6-2/TRBV6-3 | CASSRRDSSGNTIYF | TGTGCCAGCAGTCGCCGGGACAGCTCTGGAAACACCATATATTTT
TRBJ2-2 | once | . | TRBV19 | CASTRVPPANTGELFF | TGTGCCAGTACCAGGGTACCCCCCGCGAACACCGGGGAGCTGTTTTTT
TRBJ2-7 | . | . | TRBV28 | CASSLGQGHYEQYF | TGTGCCAGCAGTTTAGGGCAGGGTCACTACGAGCAGTACTTC
TRBJ2-5 | . | TRBD2 | TRBV7-2 | CASSQGTSGSSRETQYF | TGTGCCAGCAGCCAGGGCACTAGCGGGAGTAGCAGGGAGACCCAGTACTTC
TRBJ2-3 | . | . | TRBV9 | CASSGERGREDTQYF | TGTGCCAGCAGCGGTGAGAGGGGGCGGGAAGATACGCAGTATTTT
TRBJ2-7 | . | . | TRBV25-1 | CASSEQGSYEQYF | TGTGCCAGCAGCGAACAGGGTTCCTACGAGCAGTACTTC
TRBJ2-7 | . | TRBD2 | TRBV9 | CASGAGLTYEQYF | TGTGCCTCTGGAGCGGGGCTTACCTACGAGCAGTACTTC
TRBJ2-5 | . | TRBD1 | TRBV28 | CASQSAGGQETQYF | TGTGCCAGCCAGTCGGCAGGGGGACAAGAGACCCAGTACTTC
TRBJ2-1 | . | TRBD2 | TRBV7-9 | CASIQPGGADEQFF | TGTGCCAGCATCCAACCCGGGGGGGCGGATGAGCAGTTCTTC